This T cell receptor beta chain was captured in a study of cytomegalovirus exposure and HLA in healthy donors. As to this clone: A read error may account for a junction end that differs from germline.

Primers included in the PCR were 60 Vbeta and 13 Jbeta primers. Assay: immunoSEQ multiplex PCR; the TCRdb copy retains only in-frame clones and omits some. The table lists roughly 130,000 clones, around 83% of them singletons. CDR1 SEHNR and CDR2 FQNEAQ come from the germline V gene (reference sequence). The CDR3 loop spans 12 amino acids. This chain connects TRBV7-9 to TRBJ1-1; 7 bases are shared with TRBD1. The sample consisted of PBMCs. The sequence was collected from a human donor in good health. In DNA, the CDR3 is TGTTCCAGCAGCTTCGGGACAGCTGAAGCTTTCTTT. Encoded protein: CSSSFGTAEAFF.